This is a list of T cell receptor beta chains from one sample in a study of CD8+CD57+ T cells in acquired aplastic anemia. TCRdb re-called the reads through MiXCR, storing one row per CDR3 protein. The sample has about 180,000 distinct CDR3 sequences; less than 60% are singletons. The material sequenced was sorted CD4+, CD8+, or CD8+CD57+ T cells (not recorded which) from PBMCs. The receptors here all came from a human donor with aplastic anemia. The CDR3 runs from the conserved cysteine through the conserved F or W. The D gene is left open where the match is weak. Size is stated for part of the rows, as once, few or many counts, or as a class when the clone is expanded.

clone size: -
J gene: TRBJ2-3
D gene: -
V gene: TRBV11-3
CDR3 protein: CASSLKASTDTQYF
CDR3 DNA: TGTGCCAGCAGCTTAAAGGCCAGCACAGATACGCAGTATTTT

clone size: many
J gene: TRBJ2-2
D gene: TRBD1
V gene: TRBV7-3
CDR3 protein: CASSPRGSGELFF
CDR3 DNA: TGTGCCAGCAGTCCCAGGGGGTCCGGGGAGCTGTTTTTT

clone size: many
J gene: TRBJ1-1
D gene: -
V gene: TRBV20-1
CDR3 protein: CSASRGGEAFF
CDR3 DNA: TGCAGTGCTAGCCGGGGGGGTGAAGCTTTCTTT

clone size: -
J gene: TRBJ1-4
D gene: -
V gene: TRBV9
CDR3 protein: CASSGEGKDRGLFF
CDR3 DNA: TGTGCCAGCAGCGGAGAGGGGAAGGACAGAGGACTGTTTTTT

clone size: -
J gene: TRBJ2-3
D gene: -
V gene: TRBV5-4
CDR3 protein: CASHHTDTQYF
CDR3 DNA: TGTGCCAGCCACCACACAGATACGCAGTATTTT

clone size: -
J gene: TRBJ1-2
D gene: -
V gene: TRBV7-8
CDR3 protein: CASSLASGKGYTF
CDR3 DNA: TGTGCCAGCAGCTTAGCGTCAGGGAAAGGCTACACCTTC

clone size: -
J gene: TRBJ2-7
D gene: -
V gene: TRBV7-8
CDR3 protein: CASSLEADRPEQYF
CDR3 DNA: TGTGCCAGCAGCTTAGAAGCCGACAGGCCCGAGCAGTACTTC

clone size: once
J gene: TRBJ1-1
D gene: -
V gene: TRBV20-1
CDR3 protein: CSALDYVLNTEAFF
CDR3 DNA: TGCAGTGCTCTGGACTACGTATTGAACACTGAAGCTTTCTTT

clone size: many
J gene: TRBJ1-4
D gene: -
V gene: TRBV5-1
CDR3 protein: CASSLGSSLTNEKLFF
CDR3 DNA: TGCGCCAGCAGCTTAGGCAGTTCCCTAACTAATGAAAAACTGTTTTTT

clone size: -
J gene: TRBJ2-7
D gene: -
V gene: TRBV15
CDR3 protein: CATSLRPPRSLGEQYF
CDR3 DNA: TGTGCCACCAGCCTCCGACCGCCTCGCTCCTTGGGCGAGCAGTACTTC

clone size: -
J gene: TRBJ2-3
D gene: -
V gene: TRBV2
CDR3 protein: CASRETDTLTDTQYF
CDR3 DNA: TGTGCCAGCAGGGAGACCGATACCCTCACAGATACGCAGTATTTT

clone size: -
J gene: TRBJ2-7
D gene: -
V gene: TRBV2
CDR3 protein: CASRLPGVTYEQYF
CDR3 DNA: TGTGCCAGCAGACTTCCCGGGGTTACCTACGAGCAGTACTTC

clone size: -
J gene: TRBJ2-1
D gene: -
V gene: TRBV7-2
CDR3 protein: CASSSLEGYNEQFF
CDR3 DNA: TGTGCCAGCAGCTCCCTGGAGGGCTACAATGAGCAGTTCTTC

clone size: -
J gene: TRBJ2-2
D gene: -
V gene: TRBV9
CDR3 protein: CASSLRDQNTGELFF
CDR3 DNA: TGTGCCAGCAGCCTCCGGGACCAGAATACCGGGGAGCTGTTTTTT

clone size: -
J gene: TRBJ2-7
D gene: -
V gene: TRBV7-9
CDR3 protein: CASSSVEEASYEQYF
CDR3 DNA: TGTGCCAGCAGCTCCGTCGAGGAGGCCTCCTACGAGCAGTACTTC

clone size: -
J gene: TRBJ2-1
D gene: TRBD2
V gene: TRBV14
CDR3 protein: CASSLGTSGGPFGDNERFF
CDR3 DNA: TGTGCCAGCAGCCTAGGGACTAGCGGGGGCCCATTCGGCGACAATGAGCGGTTCTTC

clone size: -
J gene: TRBJ2-2
D gene: -
V gene: TRBV7-9
CDR3 protein: CASSRKGVAGELFF
CDR3 DNA: TGTGCCAGCAGTCGTAAAGGGGTGGCCGGGGAGCTGTTTTTT

clone size: -
J gene: TRBJ1-2
D gene: TRBD1
V gene: TRBV25-1
CDR3 protein: CASSRAPGQGSYGYTF
CDR3 DNA: TGTGCCAGCTCGAGGGCGCCGGGACAGGGCAGCTATGGCTACACCTTC

clone size: -
J gene: TRBJ2-5
D gene: TRBD2
V gene: TRBV7-7
CDR3 protein: CASSPGGEGQETQYF
CDR3 DNA: TGTGCCAGCAGCCCCGGGGGGGAGGGACAAGAGACCCAGTACTTC

clone size: -
J gene: TRBJ2-5
D gene: -
V gene: TRBV7-9
CDR3 protein: CASSLGQGPQETQYF
CDR3 DNA: TGTGCCAGCAGCTTAGGGCAGGGTCCCCAAGAGACCCAGTACTTC

clone size: many
J gene: TRBJ2-5
D gene: TRBD1
V gene: TRBV5-8
CDR3 protein: CASSSGQGWKTQYF
CDR3 DNA: TGTGCCAGCAGCTCCGGACAGGGGTGGAAGACCCAGTACTTC

clone size: -
J gene: TRBJ1-2
D gene: TRBD1
V gene: TRBV3-1
CDR3 protein: CASSPHSGGVGYTF
CDR3 DNA: TGTGCCAGCAGCCCACATTCAGGGGGAGTCGGCTACACCTTC

clone size: -
J gene: TRBJ2-7
D gene: -
V gene: TRBV5-1
CDR3 protein: CASSLVAELQGHEQYF
CDR3 DNA: TGCGCCAGCAGCTTGGTGGCAGAACTACAAGGACACGAGCAGTACTTC

clone size: -
J gene: TRBJ2-7
D gene: TRBD1
V gene: TRBV15
CDR3 protein: CATRETGVYEQYF
CDR3 DNA: TGTGCCACCAGGGAGACAGGGGTTTACGAGCAGTACTTC

clone size: once
J gene: TRBJ2-1
D gene: -
V gene: TRBV15
CDR3 protein: CAICSTALGGPDNEQFF
CDR3 DNA: TGTGCCATCTGCAGTACTGCTTTGGGGGGGCCAGACAATGAGCAGTTCTTC

clone size: many
J gene: TRBJ2-1
D gene: -
V gene: TRBV5-1
CDR3 protein: CASSRGASGSYNEQFF
CDR3 DNA: TGCGCCAGCAGCCGGGGGGCTAGCGGAAGCTACAATGAGCAGTTCTTC

clone size: many
J gene: TRBJ2-7
D gene: -
V gene: TRBV12-3/TRBV12-4
CDR3 protein: CASSLSGSYEQYF
CDR3 DNA: TGCGCCAGCAGCTTGAGCGGGTCCTACGAGCAGTACTTC

clone size: many
J gene: TRBJ2-2
D gene: -
V gene: TRBV9
CDR3 protein: CASSAHTGELFF
CDR3 DNA: TGTGCCAGCAGCGCCCACACCGGGGAGCTGTTTTTT

clone size: many
J gene: TRBJ2-7
D gene: TRBD2
V gene: TRBV11-3
CDR3 protein: CASSLDRTPGGEQYF
CDR3 DNA: TGTGCCAGCAGCTTAGATCGGACGCCGGGGGGAGAGCAGTACTTC

clone size: -
J gene: TRBJ1-6
D gene: -
V gene: TRBV10-3
CDR3 protein: CAISEGGPNSPLHF
CDR3 DNA: TGTGCCATCAGTGAGGGCGGTCCTAATTCACCCCTCCACTTT

clone size: -
J gene: TRBJ1-5
D gene: TRBD1
V gene: TRBV15
CDR3 protein: CATSRGTGTQPQHF
CDR3 DNA: TGTGCCACCAGCCGTGGGACAGGGACTCAGCCCCAGCATTTT

clone size: -
J gene: TRBJ2-3
D gene: -
V gene: TRBV24-1
CDR3 protein: CATSLGTNINTDTQYF
CDR3 DNA: TGTGCCACCAGTTTGGGGACAAATATCAACACAGATACGCAGTATTTT

clone size: -
J gene: TRBJ2-7
D gene: -
V gene: TRBV2
CDR3 protein: CASRVLSSYEQYF
CDR3 DNA: TGTGCCAGCAGAGTGCTATCGAGCTACGAGCAGTACTTC

clone size: -
J gene: TRBJ2-7
D gene: -
V gene: TRBV7-2
CDR3 protein: CASSLAGRDYEQYF
CDR3 DNA: TGTGCCAGCAGCTTGGCGGGAAGAGACTACGAGCAGTACTTC

clone size: few
J gene: TRBJ1-1
D gene: TRBD1
V gene: TRBV27
CDR3 protein: CASSGRTGGETEAFF
CDR3 DNA: TGTGCCAGCAGTGGAAGGACAGGGGGAGAGACTGAAGCTTTCTTT

clone size: few
J gene: TRBJ2-7
D gene: TRBD1
V gene: TRBV14
CDR3 protein: CASSQEGTGYHEQYF
CDR3 DNA: TGTGCCAGCAGCCAAGAAGGGACAGGGTACCACGAGCAGTACTTC

clone size: many
J gene: TRBJ1-5
D gene: TRBD1
V gene: TRBV25-1
CDR3 protein: CASSLGGTAKNQPQHF
CDR3 DNA: TGTGCCAGCAGTCTAGGGGGGACAGCGAAGAATCAGCCCCAGCATTTT

clone size: few
J gene: TRBJ1-1
D gene: -
V gene: TRBV15
CDR3 protein: CATSRARVTEAFF
CDR3 DNA: TGTGCCACCAGCAGAGCGAGGGTCACTGAAGCTTTCTTT

clone size: -
J gene: TRBJ1-1
D gene: -
V gene: TRBV4-1
CDR3 protein: CASSQGRTANTEAFF
CDR3 DNA: TGCGCCAGCAGCCAAGGGCGGACAGCGAACACTGAAGCTTTCTTT

clone size: few
J gene: TRBJ1-6
D gene: TRBD1
V gene: TRBV19
CDR3 protein: CATLGQANSPLHF
CDR3 DNA: TGTGCCACTCTGGGACAGGCTAATTCACCCCTCCACTTT

clone size: many
J gene: TRBJ1-6
D gene: -
V gene: TRBV19
CDR3 protein: CASSIQDNSPLHF
CDR3 DNA: TGTGCCAGTAGTATACAGGATAATTCACCCCTCCACTTT

clone size: many
J gene: TRBJ1-2
D gene: -
V gene: TRBV5-8
CDR3 protein: CASSLGRDYGYTF
CDR3 DNA: TGTGCCAGCAGCTTGGGGAGGGACTATGGCTACACCTTC

clone size: many
J gene: TRBJ1-1
D gene: TRBD1
V gene: TRBV24-1
CDR3 protein: CATSPIGRGPAEAFF
CDR3 DNA: TGTGCCACCAGTCCGATCGGCAGGGGGCCCGCTGAAGCTTTCTTT

clone size: few
J gene: TRBJ1-1
D gene: TRBD1
V gene: TRBV10-3
CDR3 protein: CAIRTGIGNTEAFF
CDR3 DNA: TGTGCCATCAGGACAGGGATAGGGAACACTGAAGCTTTCTTT

clone size: many
J gene: TRBJ2-7
D gene: -
V gene: TRBV19
CDR3 protein: CASSIPGTYEQYF
CDR3 DNA: TGTGCCAGTAGTATACCAGGGACCTACGAGCAGTACTTC

clone size: -
J gene: TRBJ1-1
D gene: -
V gene: TRBV10-3
CDR3 protein: CAISDRAGRVTEALF
CDR3 DNA: TGTGCCATCAGTGACCGGGCAGGGCGAGTCACTGAAGCTCTCTTT

clone size: -
J gene: TRBJ1-1
D gene: TRBD1
V gene: TRBV20-1
CDR3 protein: CSARDRVTVNTEAFF
CDR3 DNA: TGCAGTGCTAGGGACAGGGTTACGGTGAACACTGAAGCTTTCTTT

clone size: -
J gene: TRBJ1-2
D gene: -
V gene: TRBV6-5
CDR3 protein: CASSSSDRGHYGYTF
CDR3 DNA: -

clone size: many
J gene: TRBJ1-1
D gene: TRBD1
V gene: TRBV9
CDR3 protein: CASSVGTGLNTEAFF
CDR3 DNA: TGTGCCAGCAGCGTTGGGACAGGGTTGAACACTGAAGCTTTCTTT

clone size: many
J gene: TRBJ1-6
D gene: TRBD1
V gene: TRBV6-5
CDR3 protein: CASSYTGTGYSPLHF
CDR3 DNA: TGTGCCAGCAGTTACACCGGGACAGGGTACTCACCCCTCCACTTT

clone size: many
J gene: TRBJ1-2
D gene: TRBD1
V gene: TRBV27
CDR3 protein: CASSLLGQGNYGYTF
CDR3 DNA: TGTGCCAGCAGTTTACTTGGACAGGGGAACTATGGCTACACCTTC

clone size: -
J gene: TRBJ2-3
D gene: TRBD2
V gene: TRBV10-1
CDR3 protein: CASAPGGPTDTQYF
CDR3 DNA: TGCGCCAGCGCCCCGGGGGGGCCTACAGATACGCAGTATTTT

clone size: -
J gene: TRBJ1-2
D gene: -
V gene: TRBV12-3/TRBV12-4
CDR3 protein: CASSPWGRESYGYTF
CDR3 DNA: TGTGCCAGCAGTCCTTGGGGCAGGGAATCCTATGGCTACACCTTC

clone size: -
J gene: TRBJ1-1
D gene: TRBD1
V gene: TRBV19
CDR3 protein: CASRAGTGSDTEAFF
CDR3 DNA: TGTGCCAGTAGAGCCGGGACAGGGAGCGACACTGAAGCTTTCTTT

clone size: -
J gene: TRBJ2-7
D gene: -
V gene: TRBV19
CDR3 protein: CASSRGGRKTYEQYF
CDR3 DNA: TGTGCCAGTAGTAGGGGCGGACGGAAGACCTACGAGCAGTACTTC

clone size: -
J gene: TRBJ1-4
D gene: -
V gene: TRBV20-1
CDR3 protein: CSARSPQGRGEKLFF
CDR3 DNA: TGCAGTGCTAGATCGCCCCAGGGGAGGGGGGAAAAACTGTTTTTT

clone size: -
J gene: TRBJ2-7
D gene: TRBD1
V gene: TRBV20-1
CDR3 protein: CSARAAGGGDEQYF
CDR3 DNA: TGCAGTGCTAGAGCTGCAGGGGGCGGCGACGAGCAGTACTTC

clone size: -
J gene: TRBJ1-1
D gene: -
V gene: TRBV10-3
CDR3 protein: CASSYSPQEREAFF
CDR3 DNA: TGTGCCAGCAGTTACTCCCCACAGGAGCGTGAAGCTTTCTTT

clone size: -
J gene: TRBJ2-1
D gene: -
V gene: TRBV29-1
CDR3 protein: CSVATAQLSYNEQFF
CDR3 DNA: TGCAGCGTCGCAACAGCACAACTCTCCTACAATGAGCAGTTCTTC

clone size: few
J gene: TRBJ2-2
D gene: -
V gene: TRBV10-3
CDR3 protein: CAIRPKSTGELFF
CDR3 DNA: TGTGCCATCAGACCTAAGAGTACCGGGGAGCTGTTTTTT